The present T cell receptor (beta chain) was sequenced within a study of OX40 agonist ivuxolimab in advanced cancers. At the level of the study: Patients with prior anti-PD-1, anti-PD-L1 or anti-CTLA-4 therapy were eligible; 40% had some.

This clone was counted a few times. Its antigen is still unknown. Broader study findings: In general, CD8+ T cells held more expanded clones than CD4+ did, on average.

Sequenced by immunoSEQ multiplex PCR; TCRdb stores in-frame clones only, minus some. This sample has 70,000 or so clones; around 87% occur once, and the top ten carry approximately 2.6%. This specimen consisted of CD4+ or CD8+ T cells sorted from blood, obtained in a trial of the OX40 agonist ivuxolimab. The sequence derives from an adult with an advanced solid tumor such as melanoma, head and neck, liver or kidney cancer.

In DNA form, the CDR3 reads TGTGCCAGCAGCTTCCAGGGCATCGATCAGCCCCAGCATTTT. Amino acids: CASSFQGIDQPQHF. This chain uses TRBV5-6 with TRBJ1-5; tentative D call: TRBD1 (5 bases). Per the germline V gene, CDR1 is SGHDT and CDR2 is YYEEEE. V was cut by 2 bases and J by 5 bases, with 11 bases left in between. This CDR3 spans 14 amino acids.